One TCR beta chain is described in this entry. The sample belongs to a study of blood T cell repertoires in COVID-19. Study information: The analysed material was cDNA or gDNA that came from T cells, B-cell-depleted T cells, or PBMCs.

Recruits, aged roughly 18 to 95 years, lived in approximately 26 US areas. Categorization into cohorts depended on clinical history that participants reported. The study counted Cohort 3 donors as recovered given two negative PCRs, clearance, or symptom resolution. Germline V gene data show CDR1 as SGHTA and CDR2 as FQGNSA. V lost 1 base to trimming and J lost 4 bases, with 14 bases between them. The CDR3 length is 16 residues. Generated by immunoSEQ multiplex PCR, the TCRdb table keeps only in-frame clones and is missing some. Among about 300,000 clones, around nine tenths were seen once, and the ten largest hold 0.95% to 1.3%.

The receptor was derived from a woman in her thirties who had recovered from COVID-19. The chain uses TRBV7-2 and TRBJ2-1; D possibly corresponds to TRBD2 (5 bases). Sequences were obtained from PBMCs or T cells enriched from blood (not recorded which). CDR3 coding DNA: TGTGCCAGCAGCTTAGGTTTTGCGGGTGGATACAATGAGCAGTTCTTC. This encodes CASSLGFAGGYNEQFF.